Presented here are 27 T cell receptor beta chains from one specimen sequenced in a study of human versus mouse CDR3 diversity and MHC coevolution. The table came from immunoSEQ multiplex PCR; TCRdb's copy has only in-frame clones and leaves some out. The data show about 83,000 clones, roughly 92% seen once. The sequencing sample was made of naive CD4+ T cells from blood. The subset denotes: CD45RO-negative CD62L-positive naive CD4 T cells. Source of these receptors: a person aged 30 to 70 in good health.

The V and J genes are TRBV7-9 and TRBJ1-1; D remains unclear. The V end was cut by 5 bases, the J end by 3 bases, with 7 bases between. The CDR3 extends over 12 amino acids. Per the germline V gene, CDR1 is SEHNR and CDR2 is FQNEAQ (reference sequence). The CDR3 region has the DNA TGTGCCAGCAGCATAATGTACACTGAAGCTTTCTTT. Translating gives CASSIMYTEAFF.

This chain connects TRBV18 to TRBJ1-2, with 9 nucleotides matching TRBD1. The CDR3 sequence is 14 residues long. Germline V gene data show CDR1 as KGHSH and CDR2 as LQKENI. V was pared by 3 bases and J by 8 bases, with 7 bases of the junction left unmatched. The CDR3 DNA reads as TGTGCCAGCTCACCGATGGGACAGGGTGGAGGCTACACCTTC. This codes for CASSPMGQGGGYTF.

The chain has TRBV2 and TRBJ2-1; 11 bases are shared with TRBD1. Germline CDR1 reads SNHLY; CDR2 reads FYNNEI. The CDR3 is 14 residues long. Trimming removed 10 bases from V and 9 bases from J; junction bases left unmatched: 11. The CDR3 bases are TGTGCCACAGCGGGGACAGGGGGTGTCGGTGAGCAGTTCTTC. This translates into CATAGTGGVGEQFF.

J is TRBJ1-1 and V is TRBV14, with D unclear. With 4 bases removed from V and 7 bases from J, the gap between germline ends came to 16 bases. CDR1 SGHDN and CDR2 FVKESK come from the germline V gene. CDR3 length: 14 residues. The CDR3 loop is CASSLSDKLVEAFF. CDR3 bases: TGTGCCAGCAGCCTAAGTGACAAGCTGGTTGAAGCTTTCTTT.

The rearrangement joins TRBV5-4 to TRBJ2-5; 8 bases map to TRBD2. Germline CDR1 is SGHNT and CDR2 is YYREEE (reference sequence). This CDR3 spans 14 amino acids. V shed 1 base, J shed 1 base, and the junction held 0 bases outside the gene matches. CDR3: CASSLLAGQETQYF. DNA of the CDR3: TGTGCCAGCAGCTTGCTAGCGGGCCAAGAGACCCAGTACTTC.

This chain joins TRBV19 and TRBJ1-5; TRBD1 matches 7 bases. V lost 8 bases, J lost 1 base, and 14 bases stayed unmatched. The CDR3 is made up of 17 amino acids. The germline V gene encodes CDR1 LNHDA and CDR2 SQIVND (reference sequence). The CDR3 DNA sequence: TGTGCCAGTCGCGTTCGGACAGGATGGGACAGCAATCAGCCCCAGCATTTT. Translated, it gives CASRVRTGWDSNQPQHF.

The chain has TRBV28 and TRBJ1-2; tentative D call: TRBD1 (6 bases). The germline CDR1 and CDR2 sequences are MDHEN and SYDVKM. CDR3 size: 13 residues. CDR3 nucleotides: TGTGTCACATCGGACAGAACCTACTATGGCTACACCTTC. This sequence encodes CVTSDRTYYGYTF.

Turning to this clone: The sample holds other DNA sequences that translate to the same CDR3. The gene calls are TRBV9 and TRBJ2-7, with TRBD2 identical over 8 bases. V gave up 0 bases and J gave up 2 bases; unmatched junction bases: 4. CDR3 length equals 15 residues. Germline V gives CDR1 SGDLS, CDR2 YYNGEE. Here the CDR3 reads CASSVGLAGAYEQYF. The CDR3 bases are TGTGCCAGCAGCGTAGGGCTAGCGGGCGCCTACGAGCAGTACTTC. Drawing the rest from reference TRBV9 and TRBJ2-7, the complete variable domain is DSGVTQTPKHLITATGQRVTLRCSPRSGDLSVYWYQQSLDQGLQFLIQYYNGEERAKGNILERFSAQQFPDLHSELNLSSLELGDSALYFCASSVGLAGAYEQYFGPGTRLTVT.

The rearrangement links TRBV11-2 to TRBJ1-4; 8 bases line up with TRBD1. V lost 5 bases, J lost 7 bases, and 6 bases stayed unmatched. The germline gives CDR1 SGHAT, CDR2 FQNNGV. This CDR3 is built from 14 residues. For the CDR3, the DNA is TGTGCCAGCAGCGAGGACAGGGTGGCTGAAAAACTGTTTTTT. As protein: CASSEDRVAEKLFF.

The chain uses TRBV7-9 and TRBJ1-3; no definite D call. Per germline, CDR1 SEHNR and CDR2 FQNEAQ (reference sequence). The CDR3 runs 15 residues. The V end was cut by 1 base, the J end by 0 bases, with 7 bases between. CDR3 sequence reads: CASSLGASSGNTIYF. CDR3 nucleotide sequence: TGTGCCAGCAGCTTAGGGGCCAGCTCTGGAAACACCATATATTTT.

The chain joins TRBV27 to TRBJ1-3; 7 nucleotides align to TRBD1. Germline assignment: CDR1 MNHEY and CDR2 SMNVEV (reference sequence). J gave up 0 bases and V 2 bases, and 13 bases lay outside the gene matches. The CDR3 is made up of 19 amino acids. The CDR3 DNA sequence: TGTGCCAGCAGTTTAGGCCTAAGACAGGGACGATACTCTGGAAACACCATATATTTT. Encoded protein: CASSLGLRQGRYSGNTIYF.

This clone was counted a single time. This sequence joins TRBV2 and TRBJ2-7, with 9 bases fitting TRBD2. From germline, CDR1 is SNHLY and CDR2 FYNNEI. After removal of 4 bases from V and 0 bases from J, the junction contained 4 bases not matched to a gene. The CDR3 sequence is 15 residues long. Here the CDR3 reads CASSVTSGSSYEQYF. The CDR3 DNA reads as TGTGCCAGCAGTGTGACTAGCGGAAGCTCCTACGAGCAGTACTTC. The full variable domain, in which reference TRBV2 and TRBJ2-7 provide the parts outside the CDR3, is EPEVTQTPSHQVTQMGQEVILRCVPISNHLYFYWYRQILGQKVEFLVSFYNNEISEKSEIFDDQFSVERPDGSNFTLKIRSTKLEDSAMYFCASSVTSGSSYEQYFGPGTRLTVT.

J is TRBJ1-1 and V is TRBV10-1; 8 bases match TRBD1. This CDR3 spans 14 amino acids. J was trimmed by 3 bases and V by 6 bases; bases with no gene match: 6. The germline CDR1 and CDR2 sequences are WNHNN and SYGVQD (reference sequence). The CDR3 loop is CASRHDRGDTEAFF. CDR3 in DNA: TGCGCCAGCAGACATGACAGGGGTGACACTGAAGCTTTCTTT.

The CDR3 spells CASTPWSDGGSNQPQHF. CDR3 nucleotides: TGTGCCAGTACCCCTTGGTCGGACGGGGGGAGCAATCAGCCCCAGCATTTT. This chain uses TRBV19 with TRBJ1-5; TRBD1 is a possible D gene (5 bases). The CDR3 is 17 amino acids. CDR1 is LNHDA, CDR2 SQIVND, per germline (reference sequence). Trimming took off 7 bases at V and 1 base at J, with 20 bases between the two ends.

The rearrangement joins TRBV7-6 to TRBJ1-6, with a possible D match to TRBD1 (6 bases). The CDR3 is 13 amino acids. The germline V gene has CDR1 SGHVS and CDR2 FNYEAQ. V was cut by 1 base and J by 9 bases, with 7 bases left in between. As DNA, the CDR3 is TGTGCCAGCAGCTTAGAGGACAGTTCACCCCTCCACTTT. Its translation is CASSLEDSSPLHF. Using reference TRBV7-6 and TRBJ1-6 for the parts outside the CDR3, the full variable domain is GAGVSQSPRYKVTKRGQDVALRCDPISGHVSLYWYRQALGQGPEFLTYFNYEAQQDKSGLPNDRFSAERPEGSISTLTIQRTEQRDSAMYRCASSLEDSSPLHFGNGTRLTVT.

J is TRBJ2-3 and V is TRBV5-8; no clear D. This CDR3 is 13 amino acids long. The germline CDR1 and CDR2 sequences are SGHTS and YDEGEE. The V end lost 4 bases, the J end lost 5 bases, and 11 bases lay between the germline ends. The CDR3 here is CASSLSSGDTQYF. The CDR3 coding sequence is TGTGCCAGCAGCCTCTCATCAGGAGATACGCAGTATTTT.

On this clone: This same CDR3 is encoded by further DNA sequences in the sample. This chain links TRBV6-1 with TRBJ1-3; no firm D call. Germline V gene lookup returns CDR1 MNHNS and CDR2 SASEGT. The CDR3 loop spans 14 amino acids. Trimming cost V 1 base and J 0 bases, with 4 bases left between them. The CDR3 nucleotides are TGTGCCAGCAGTGAAGGTAGCTCTGGAAACACCATATATTTT. This gives the protein CASSEGSSGNTIYF.

CDR3 residues: CASKPGTAQETQYF. The CDR3 DNA follows: TGTGCCAGCAAACCAGGGACAGCCCAAGAGACCCAGTACTTC. The chain couples TRBV28 to TRBJ2-5; 7 bases align to TRBD1. V shed 7 bases and J 1 base; nucleotides not matched to a gene: 6. The CDR3 runs to 14 residues. Germline V lookup: CDR1 MDHEN, CDR2 SYDVKM.

This clone was picked up one time. The chain has TRBV28 and TRBJ2-7, with 8 bases matching TRBD1. V shed 8 bases and J 2 bases; nucleotides not matched to a gene: 8. The CDR3 length is 14 residues. Germline assignment: CDR1 MDHEN and CDR2 SYDVKM. CDR3 amino acids: CASGTGTGAYEQYF. The CDR3 DNA is TGTGCCAGCGGAACCGGGACAGGTGCCTACGAGCAGTACTTC. The full variable domain, completed using reference TRBV28 and TRBJ2-7, is DVKVTQSSRYLVKRTGEKVFLECVQDMDHENMFWYRQDPGLGLRLIYFSYDVKMKEKGDIPEGYSVSREKKERFSLILESASTNQTSMYLCASGTGTGAYEQYFGPGTRLTVT.

The chain recombines TRBV11-2 with TRBJ2-7; 8 bases are a match to TRBD1. J lost 5 bases, V lost 3 bases, and 6 bases had no gene match. CDR3 length: 14 residues. The germline gives CDR1 SGHAT, CDR2 FQNNGV. CDR3 amino acids: CASSLAQGVDEQYF. CDR3 bases: TGTGCCAGCAGCTTGGCACAGGGGGTCGACGAGCAGTACTTC.

About this clone itself: The final CDR3 position lacks the conserved phenylalanine or tryptophan, pointing to a likely read error. No DNA is shown, since the ends of the CDR3 on it are uncertain; the CDR3 is the one TCRdb lists. The CDR3 spells CASSEALLTEPTR. The J gene is TRBJ1-1, the V gene TRBV2; TRBD1, the table's D call, was not compared with the DNA. Inclusive of both ends, the CDR3 amounts to 13 amino acids. The germline CDR1 and CDR2 sequences are SNHLY and FYNNEI.

The chain has TRBV27 and TRBJ2-5, with unresolved D. Trimming left V 5 bases short and J 3 bases short, with 22 bases between. In germline, CDR1 is MNHEY, CDR2 SMNVEV (reference sequence). This CDR3 has 17 amino acids. CDR3 amino acids: CASSASSVVPTKETQYF. CDR3 nucleotide sequence: TGTGCCAGCAGTGCCTCTTCCGTAGTCCCAACCAAAGAGACCCAGTACTTC.

The chain is built from TRBV19 and TRBJ1-2, with unresolved D. The V and J ends lost 5 bases and 4 bases respectively, with 17 bases between them. CDR3 length equals 15 residues. Germline assignment: CDR1 LNHDA and CDR2 SQIVND (reference sequence). For the CDR3, the DNA is TGTGCCAGTAGTGTACGCCGCACAGAACCCTATGGCTACACCTTC. As protein: CASSVRRTEPYGYTF.

This clone was seen only a few times. This rearrangement joins TRBV5-1 to TRBJ2-3, with TRBD2 matching 10 bases. The CDR3 is 16 amino acids. Per the germline V gene, CDR1 is SGHRS and CDR2 is YFSETQ. Losses at the gene ends were 0 bases for V and 2 bases for J; bases not matched to a gene: 3. CDR3 DNA: TGCGCCAGCAGCTTGGAGAGCGGGGGGGCCACAGATACGCAGTATTTT. Protein: CASSLESGGATDTQYF.

V gene TRBV7-9 combines with J gene TRBJ2-5; D is undetermined. The CDR3 totals 12 residues. V was clipped by 5 bases and J by 5 bases, with 9 bases between them. CDR1 SEHNR and CDR2 FQNEAQ come from the germline V gene (reference sequence). CDR3 nucleotides: TGTGCCAGCAGCCGCCTCGGGGAGACCCAGTACTTC. Encoded protein: CASSRLGETQYF.

This chain links TRBV6-5 with TRBJ2-2, with a tentative D call TRBD2 (7 bases). CDR1 is MNHEY and CDR2 is SVGAGI in the germline V gene. Trimming cost V 6 bases and J 2 bases, with 16 bases left between them. There are 16 residues in the CDR3. CDR3 nucleotides: TGTGCCAGCAGCTACGACCGGGGGGCCAACACCGGGGAGCTGTTTTTT. It encodes CASSYDRGANTGELFF.

A remark on this clone: The CDR3 end shows no conserved phenylalanine or tryptophan, and so a read error is likely. The chain recombines TRBV30 with TRBJ2-7, with 7 bases aligning to TRBD1. Losses at the gene ends were 1 base for V and 1 base for J; bases not matched to a gene: 4. The germline V gene has CDR1 GTSNPN and CDR2 SVGIG (reference sequence). The CDR3 is 14 residues long. The CDR3 protein is CAWSADRQSYEQYL. In nucleotides, the CDR3 is TGTGCCTGGAGTGCGGACAGGCAGTCCTACGAGCAGTACCTC.